What follows describes a single T cell receptor beta chain. Using immunoSEQ multiplex PCR, the repertoire was profiled, and TCRdb retains in-frame clones only, with some absent. The table has about 380,000 clones, roughly 94% seen once. V lost 3 bases, J lost 5 bases, and 9 bases lay in between. The CDR3 is 13 residues long. The germline V gene encodes CDR1 SGDLS and CDR2 YYNGEE. These data are taken from a study of shared T cell receptors in the human thymus. Material: thymocytes. This clonotype originated in a human donor. This sequence joins TRBV9 and TRBJ2-1; D uncertain. CDR3 sequence (DNA): TGTGCCAGCAGCGCCCTAGAGCACAATGAGCAGTTCTTC. Translating gives CASSALEHNEQFF.